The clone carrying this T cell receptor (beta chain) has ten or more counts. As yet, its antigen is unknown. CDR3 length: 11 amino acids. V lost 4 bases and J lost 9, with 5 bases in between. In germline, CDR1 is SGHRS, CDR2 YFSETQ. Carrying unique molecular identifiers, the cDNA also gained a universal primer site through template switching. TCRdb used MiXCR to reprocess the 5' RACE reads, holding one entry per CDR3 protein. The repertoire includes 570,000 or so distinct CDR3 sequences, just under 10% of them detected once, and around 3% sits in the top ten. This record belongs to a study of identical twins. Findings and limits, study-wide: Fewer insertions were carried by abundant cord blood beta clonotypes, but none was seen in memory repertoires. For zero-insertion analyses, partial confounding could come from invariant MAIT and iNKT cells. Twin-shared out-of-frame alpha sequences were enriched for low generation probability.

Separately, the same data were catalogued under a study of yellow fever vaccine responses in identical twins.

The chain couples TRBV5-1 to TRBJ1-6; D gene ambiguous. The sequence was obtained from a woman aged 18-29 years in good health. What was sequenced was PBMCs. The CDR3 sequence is CASSPTSPLHF. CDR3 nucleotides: TGCGCCAGCAGCCCAACTTCACCCCTCCACTTT.